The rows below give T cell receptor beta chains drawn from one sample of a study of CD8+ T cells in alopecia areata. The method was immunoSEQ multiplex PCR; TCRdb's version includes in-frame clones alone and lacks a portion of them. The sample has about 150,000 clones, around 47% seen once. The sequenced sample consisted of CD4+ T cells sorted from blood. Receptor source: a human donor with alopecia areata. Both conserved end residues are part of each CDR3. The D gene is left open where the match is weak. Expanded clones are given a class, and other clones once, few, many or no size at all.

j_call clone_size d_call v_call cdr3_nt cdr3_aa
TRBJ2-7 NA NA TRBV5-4 TGTAGCCGAGACGAGCAGTACTTC CSRDEQYF
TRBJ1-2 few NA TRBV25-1 TGTGCCAGCAGCAGGGATTGGTCGAGTGGCTACACCTTC CASSRDWSSGYTF
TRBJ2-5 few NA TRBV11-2 TGTGCCAGCAGCTCCATGCTCAAGGAGACCCAGTACTTC CASSSMLKETQYF
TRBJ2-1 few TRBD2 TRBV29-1 TGCAGCGTCGGACGGGAGGGGAATGAGCAGTTCTTC CSVGREGNEQFF
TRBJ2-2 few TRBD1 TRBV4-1 TGCGCCAGCAGCCAAGAGGGACAGGGCTACGGGGAGCTGTTTTTT CASSQEGQGYGELFF
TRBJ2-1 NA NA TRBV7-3 TGTGCCAGCATGAGCGGGCTTGGTAATGAGCAGTTCTTC CASMSGLGNEQFF
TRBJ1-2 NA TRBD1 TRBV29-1 TGCAGCGTTGAACCGGGACAGAACTATGGCTACACCTTC CSVEPGQNYGYTF
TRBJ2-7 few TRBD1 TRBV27 TGTGCCAGCACTGGGACAGGATCCTACGAGCAGTACTTC CASTGTGSYEQYF
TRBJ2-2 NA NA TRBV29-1 TGCAGCGTGGCACAGGTGAACACCGGGGAGCTGTTTTTT CSVAQVNTGELFF
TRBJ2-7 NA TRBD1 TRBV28 TGTGCCAGCATTTGGCAGGGGGCTAGCGAGCAGTACTTC CASIWQGASEQYF
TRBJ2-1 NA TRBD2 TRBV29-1 TGCAGCGTTGATAGAGCGGGAGTTGAGCAGTTCTTC CSVDRAGVEQFF
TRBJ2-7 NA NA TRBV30 TGTGCCTGGAGGGAGAAGTACGAGCAGTACTTC CAWREKYEQYF
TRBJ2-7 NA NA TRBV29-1 TGCAGCGTTGCGCCGCGCGGACCTACTGACTACGAGCAGTACTTC CSVAPRGPTDYEQYF
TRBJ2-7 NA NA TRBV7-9 TGTGCCAGCAGCTTAATGGACAGAGTCGGCTACGAGCAGTACTTC CASSLMDRVGYEQYF
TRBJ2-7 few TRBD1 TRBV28 TGTGCCAGCAGTTCCCGGACAGGGGCGCTGGACGAGCAGTACTTC CASSSRTGALDEQYF
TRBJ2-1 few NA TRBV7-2 TGTGCCAGCAGCCTAGACTACAATGAGCAGTTCTTC CASSLDYNEQFF
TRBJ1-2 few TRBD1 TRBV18 TGTGCCAGCTCACCGGACAGGGACTATGGCTACACCTTC CASSPDRDYGYTF
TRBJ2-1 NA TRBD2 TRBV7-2 TGTGCCAGCAGCTTAGTAAGGACTAGCCCGTTCTTC CASSLVRTSPFF
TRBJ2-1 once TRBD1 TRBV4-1 TGCGCCAGCAAGCAGATAGGGGGCAAGGGCAATGAGCAGTTCTTC CASKQIGGKGNEQFF
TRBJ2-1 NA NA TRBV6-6 TGTGCCAGCAGTTACGAGGGGCACCAATTCGATGAGCAGTTCTTC CASSYEGHQFDEQFF
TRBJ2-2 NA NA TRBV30 TGTGCCTGGAGTCTTAGCGCCGGGGAGCTGTTTTTT CAWSLSAGELFF
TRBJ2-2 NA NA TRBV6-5 TGTGCCAGCAGCCTACAGGGTGCCGGGGAGCTGTTTTTT CASSLQGAGELFF
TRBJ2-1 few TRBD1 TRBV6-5 TGTGCCAGCAGGAGGGACAGGATACTTTACAATGAGCAGTTCTTC CASRRDRILYNEQFF
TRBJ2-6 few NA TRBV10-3 TGTGCCATCAGTGGCGACCCTGGGGCCAACGTCCTGACTTTC CAISGDPGANVLTF
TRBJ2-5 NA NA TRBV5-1 TGCGCCAGCAGCTTGGTTCCACCCCCAGAGGAGACCCAGTACTTC CASSLVPPPEETQYF
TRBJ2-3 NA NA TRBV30 TGTGCCTGGAGTTGGAAGGGAGGTTCGGATACGCAGTATTTT CAWSWKGGSDTQYF
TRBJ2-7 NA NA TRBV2 TGTGCCAGCAGTGTTCGGGGGCTCGAGCAGTACTTC CASSVRGLEQYF
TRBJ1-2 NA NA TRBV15 TGTGCCACCAGCAGAGATTCGTTGACTGGCTACACCTTC CATSRDSLTGYTF
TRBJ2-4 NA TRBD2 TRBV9 TGTGCCAGCAGTGCGGGGGTAGCGGGACCCTTTCTAGCCAAAAACATTCAGTACTTC CASSAGVAGPFLAKNIQYF
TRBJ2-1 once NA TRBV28 TGTGCCAGCAGCCCCCTTGGACTCTCCTACAATGAGCAGTTCTTC CASSPLGLSYNEQFF
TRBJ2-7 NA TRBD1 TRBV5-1 TGCGCCAGCAGCTTCAGATCCGGGACAGATGTCTACGAGCAGTACTTC CASSFRSGTDVYEQYF
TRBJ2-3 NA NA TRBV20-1 TGCAGTGCTTCGGAGAGAGATACGCAGTATTTT CSASERDTQYF
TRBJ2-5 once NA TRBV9 TGTGCCAGCAGCGCCGGACCTCAAGAGACCCAGTACTTC CASSAGPQETQYF
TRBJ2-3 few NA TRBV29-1 TGCAGCGTTGAGTGGAAGGGCACAGATACGCAGTATTTT CSVEWKGTDTQYF
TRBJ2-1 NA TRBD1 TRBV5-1 TGCGCCAGCAGCTTGAGGGGACAGGGTTTCAATGAGCAGTTCTTC CASSLRGQGFNEQFF
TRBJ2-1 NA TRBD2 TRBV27 TGTGCCAGCAGTTCCACTAGCGGGAGGGGATGGTACAATGAGCAGTTCTTC CASSSTSGRGWYNEQFF
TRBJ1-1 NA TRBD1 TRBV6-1 TGTGCCAGCAGTGAAGCGGGACAGGTTCATCTCTTT CASSEAGQVHLF
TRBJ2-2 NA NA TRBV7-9 TGTGCCAGCAGCTTAAATTCGATTGACGGGGAGCTGTTTTTT CASSLNSIDGELFF
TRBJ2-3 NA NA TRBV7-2 TGTGCCAGCAGCTTATACGGGGACGATACGCAGTATTTT CASSLYGDDTQYF